This TCR beta chain was recovered during a study of identical twins. Via MiXCR, TCRdb re-called the 5' RACE reads, giving one row per CDR3 protein. Among some 500,000 distinct CDR3 sequences listed, around 20% were seen once. Germline CDR1 SGHVS, CDR2 FNYEAQ. Trimming shortened V by 5 bases and J by 4 bases, and 5 bases separated the two germline ends. The CDR3 length is 11 residues. The same data also contributed to another study, on T cells expressing NK-cell markers.

The chain employs TRBV7-6 and TRBJ2-5; D ambiguous. Sequencing used CD4+ T cells sorted from blood. The sequence was collected from a young woman in good health. The CDR3 here is CASSNRETQYF. The CDR3, as DNA: TGTGCCAGCAGCAACCGAGAGACCCAGTACTTC.